The source of this TCR beta chain is a study of cytomegalovirus exposure and HLA in healthy donors. Findings and caveats of the study: Most sequenced TCRs were rare (though some public TCRs occurred in many donors).

V lost 1 base to trimming and J lost 4 bases; unmatched junction nucleotides: 3. This CDR3 region has 15 residues. Germline CDR1 LGHNT, CDR2 FRNRAP. Notes on this clone: The antigen is not known.

The PCR used 60 Vbeta and 13 Jbeta primers. Only in-frame clones appear in the TCRdb table, and some are missing; sequencing was by immunoSEQ multiplex PCR. The sample carries nearly 110,000 clones, more than 60% recorded once. The receptor was derived from a man in his forties or fifties in good health and CMV-seronegative. The sequenced sample was PBMCs. V and J are TRBV12-5 and TRBJ2-1; TRBD2 matches 8 bases. Written as DNA, the CDR3 is TGTGCTAGTGGTTTGGAAGTAGCGGGGTACAATGAGCAGTTCTTC. It translates to CASGLEVAGYNEQFF. The whole variable domain, filled in from reference TRBV12-5 and TRBJ2-1, reads DARVTQTPRHKVTEMGQEVTMRCQPILGHNTVFWYRQTMMQGLELLAYFRNRAPLDDSGMPKDRFSAEMPDATLATLKIQPSEPRDSAVYFCASGLEVAGYNEQFFGPGTRLTVL.